The rows below give T cell receptor beta chains drawn from one sample of a study of identical twins. Each CDR3 protein gets one entry after TCRdb re-called the 5' RACE reads with MiXCR. The sample consists of fewer than 250,000 distinct CDR3 sequences, 6% to 8% of them appearing once. The same data also contributed to another study, on yellow fever vaccine responses in identical twins.

Sequenced sample: CD8+ T cells sorted from blood. All receptors come from a woman between 18 and 29 years old in good health. Both conserved end residues are part of each CDR3. Fields, in order: J gene, clone size, D gene, V gene, CDR3 protein, CDR3 DNA. The D gene is left open where the match is weak. Clone sizes are given selectively: once, few, many, or a class where the clone is expanded.

J gene: TRBJ2-1; clone size: many; D gene: TRBD2; V gene: TRBV3-1; CDR3 protein: CASSQDTTSGKQFF; CDR3 DNA: TGTGCCAGCAGCCAAGATACGACTAGCGGGAAGCAGTTCTTC
J gene: TRBJ2-7; clone size: many; D gene: -; V gene: TRBV28; CDR3 protein: CASSPEGGRLLYEQYF; CDR3 DNA: TGTGCCAGCAGTCCCGAAGGTGGAAGGTTACTCTACGAGCAGTACTTC
J gene: TRBJ1-2; clone size: few; D gene: -; V gene: TRBV9; CDR3 protein: CASSTPTVLGGYTF; CDR3 DNA: TGTGCCAGCAGCACCCCGACAGTCCTAGGCGGCTACACCTTC
J gene: TRBJ2-7; clone size: many; D gene: -; V gene: TRBV15; CDR3 protein: CATSRVLGQDEQYF; CDR3 DNA: TGTGCCACCAGCAGAGTTCTTGGCCAGGACGAGCAGTACTTC
J gene: TRBJ1-1; clone size: few; D gene: -; V gene: TRBV10-1; CDR3 protein: CASSEFAGPAFF; CDR3 DNA: TGCGCCAGCAGTGAGTTTGCGGGCCCAGCTTTCTTT
J gene: TRBJ1-1; clone size: many; D gene: TRBD1; V gene: TRBV20-1; CDR3 protein: CSASGGGEAFF; CDR3 DNA: TGCAGTGCCTCAGGGGGGGGTGAAGCTTTCTTT
J gene: TRBJ1-2; clone size: many; D gene: -; V gene: TRBV7-9; CDR3 protein: CASSPKPLSYTF; CDR3 DNA: TGTGCCAGCAGCCCCAAACCTTTAAGCTACACCTTC
J gene: TRBJ2-1; clone size: few; D gene: -; V gene: TRBV12-3/TRBV12-4; CDR3 protein: CASSYGGGVNEQFF; CDR3 DNA: TGTGCCAGCAGTTACGGAGGAGGCGTTAATGAGCAGTTCTTC
J gene: TRBJ2-5; clone size: many; D gene: -; V gene: TRBV7-2; CDR3 protein: CASSQTGGLYYGETQYF; CDR3 DNA: TGTGCCAGCAGCCAAACCGGGGGGCTATACTACGGGGAGACCCAGTACTTC
J gene: TRBJ2-3; clone size: many; D gene: -; V gene: TRBV6-2/TRBV6-3; CDR3 protein: CASSYLRFRENTDTQYF; CDR3 DNA: TGTGCCAGCAGTTACTTGCGCTTCCGAGAAAACACAGATACGCAGTATTTT
J gene: TRBJ2-1; clone size: -; D gene: -; V gene: TRBV7-2; CDR3 protein: CASILEKGIPRGDEQFF; CDR3 DNA: TGTGCCAGCATTCTAGAGAAAGGTATCCCCAGGGGCGATGAGCAGTTCTTC
J gene: TRBJ1-5; clone size: -; D gene: TRBD1; V gene: TRBV23-1; CDR3 protein: CASSRRSTGLDQPQHF; CDR3 DNA: TGCGCCAGCAGTCGCCGATCGACAGGGTTAGATCAGCCCCAGCATTTT
J gene: TRBJ1-2; clone size: few; D gene: -; V gene: TRBV7-8; CDR3 protein: CASSLSDNYGYTF; CDR3 DNA: TGTGCCAGCAGCTTATCGGACAACTATGGCTACACCTTC
J gene: TRBJ2-1; clone size: -; D gene: -; V gene: TRBV7-9; CDR3 protein: CASRLASPQFF; CDR3 DNA: TGTGCCAGCAGACTAGCCTCGCCGCAGTTCTTC
J gene: TRBJ1-1; clone size: many; D gene: -; V gene: TRBV20-1; CDR3 protein: CSARDPKMDTEAFF; CDR3 DNA: TGCAGTGCTAGAGATCCCAAAATGGACACTGAAGCTTTCTTT
J gene: TRBJ2-5; clone size: many; D gene: -; V gene: TRBV28; CDR3 protein: CASTTGREKETQYF; CDR3 DNA: TGTGCCAGCACCACGGGACGGGAAAAAGAGACCCAGTACTTC
J gene: TRBJ2-3; clone size: -; D gene: TRBD2; V gene: TRBV12-3/TRBV12-4; CDR3 protein: CASSLQREGLVTDTQYF; CDR3 DNA: TGTGCCAGCAGTTTACAGCGGGAGGGCCTCGTCACAGATACGCAGTATTTT
J gene: TRBJ1-3; clone size: few; D gene: -; V gene: TRBV5-5; CDR3 protein: CASSLEQGSHGNTIYF; CDR3 DNA: TGTGCCAGCAGCTTGGAGCAGGGGTCGCACGGAAACACCATATATTTT
J gene: TRBJ1-5; clone size: few; D gene: -; V gene: TRBV6-5; CDR3 protein: CASSYGVGSQPQHF; CDR3 DNA: TGTGCCAGCAGTTACGGGGTGGGCAGTCAGCCCCAGCATTTT
J gene: TRBJ1-2; clone size: many; D gene: -; V gene: TRBV4-1; CDR3 protein: CASSQDRSYYGYTF; CDR3 DNA: TGCGCCAGCAGCCAAGATCGTAGTTACTATGGCTACACCTTC
J gene: TRBJ2-1; clone size: few; D gene: TRBD1; V gene: TRBV11-2; CDR3 protein: CASSLVGGGTGRNEQFF; CDR3 DNA: TGTGCCAGCAGCTTAGTGGGGGGGGGGACAGGGAGGAATGAGCAGTTCTTC
J gene: TRBJ1-2; clone size: many; D gene: -; V gene: TRBV3-1; CDR3 protein: CASSQDWGLDYGYTF; CDR3 DNA: TGTGCCAGCAGCCAAGATTGGGGATTGGACTATGGCTACACCTTC
J gene: TRBJ2-1; clone size: few; D gene: -; V gene: TRBV11-2; CDR3 protein: CASSLNRGTTRSYNEQFF; CDR3 DNA: TGTGCCAGCAGCCTGAACCGGGGGACGACTCGCTCCTACAATGAGCAGTTCTTC
J gene: TRBJ1-2; clone size: -; D gene: -; V gene: TRBV5-1; CDR3 protein: CASSLDDNYGYTF; CDR3 DNA: TGCGCCAGCAGTTTGGACGATAACTATGGCTACACCTTC
J gene: TRBJ2-3; clone size: -; D gene: -; V gene: TRBV7-3; CDR3 protein: CASSLVGGNADTQYF; CDR3 DNA: TGTGCCAGCAGCTTAGTAGGCGGGAACGCAGATACGCAGTATTTT
J gene: TRBJ2-6; clone size: -; D gene: -; V gene: TRBV27; CDR3 protein: CASSGSYSSSGANVLTF; CDR3 DNA: TGTGCCAGCAGCGGGTCATACAGTAGCTCTGGGGCCAACGTCCTGACTTTC
J gene: TRBJ2-1; clone size: -; D gene: TRBD1; V gene: TRBV6-1; CDR3 protein: CASSPTGQWTYNEQFF; CDR3 DNA: TGTGCCAGCAGTCCCACGGGACAGTGGACTTACAATGAGCAGTTCTTC
J gene: TRBJ2-7; clone size: many; D gene: -; V gene: TRBV9; CDR3 protein: CASSVGRDPRYEQYF; CDR3 DNA: TGTGCCAGCAGCGTAGGGCGGGACCCCAGGTACGAGCAGTACTTC
J gene: TRBJ1-1; clone size: few; D gene: -; V gene: TRBV25-1; CDR3 protein: CASSESGTWNTEAFF; CDR3 DNA: TGTGCCAGCAGTGAATCGGGCACTTGGAACACTGAAGCTTTCTTT
J gene: TRBJ2-1; clone size: many; D gene: -; V gene: TRBV7-9; CDR3 protein: CASSKDQSSYNEQFF; CDR3 DNA: TGTGCCAGCAGCAAGGACCAGAGCTCCTACAATGAGCAGTTCTTC
J gene: TRBJ1-2; clone size: few; D gene: -; V gene: TRBV29-1; CDR3 protein: CSVEPRDSQSGYTF; CDR3 DNA: TGCAGCGTTGAACCTCGGGACTCCCAATCGGGCTACACCTTC
J gene: TRBJ2-1; clone size: few; D gene: -; V gene: TRBV29-1; CDR3 protein: CSVVTAGKYNEQFF; CDR3 DNA: TGCAGCGTTGTAACCGCCGGAAAATACAATGAGCAGTTCTTC
J gene: TRBJ2-1; clone size: few; D gene: -; V gene: TRBV7-9; CDR3 protein: CASSSGEVDNEQFF; CDR3 DNA: TGTGCCAGCAGCTCGGGGGAAGTCGACAATGAGCAGTTCTTC
J gene: TRBJ1-1; clone size: few; D gene: -; V gene: TRBV9; CDR3 protein: CASSDGGVAEAFF; CDR3 DNA: TGTGCCAGCAGCGACGGTGGCGTGGCTGAAGCTTTCTTT
J gene: TRBJ2-7; clone size: -; D gene: TRBD1; V gene: TRBV7-9; CDR3 protein: CASSLNRGPPYEQYF; CDR3 DNA: TGTGCCAGCAGCTTAAACAGGGGGCCCCCCTACGAGCAGTACTTC
J gene: TRBJ2-7; clone size: -; D gene: -; V gene: TRBV9; CDR3 protein: CASSDPNREYEQYF; CDR3 DNA: TGTGCCAGCAGCGACCCAAACAGGGAATACGAGCAGTACTTC
J gene: TRBJ2-7; clone size: many; D gene: -; V gene: TRBV27; CDR3 protein: CASSLGAGTYEQYF; CDR3 DNA: TGTGCCAGCAGTTTAGGGGCCGGGACCTACGAGCAGTACTTC
J gene: TRBJ2-2; clone size: many; D gene: TRBD1; V gene: TRBV5-1; CDR3 protein: CASSYRGPPNTGELFF; CDR3 DNA: TGCGCCAGCAGCTACAGGGGGCCCCCGAACACCGGGGAGCTGTTTTTT
J gene: TRBJ2-1; clone size: few; D gene: -; V gene: TRBV2; CDR3 protein: CASLLATGSYNEQFF; CDR3 DNA: TGTGCCAGCTTGCTAGCGACAGGGTCCTACAATGAGCAGTTCTTC
J gene: TRBJ2-1; clone size: -; D gene: TRBD1; V gene: TRBV12-3/TRBV12-4; CDR3 protein: CASSLRTGLYNEQFF; CDR3 DNA: TGTGCCAGCAGTTTAAGGACAGGCCTATACAATGAGCAGTTCTTC
J gene: TRBJ2-1; clone size: -; D gene: TRBD2; V gene: TRBV9; CDR3 protein: CASSDMGLAAVDEQFF; CDR3 DNA: TGTGCCAGCAGTGATATGGGACTAGCGGCTGTCGATGAGCAGTTCTTC
J gene: TRBJ2-1; clone size: few; D gene: -; V gene: TRBV20-1; CDR3 protein: CSASAPWGYNEQFF; CDR3 DNA: TGCAGTGCTAGTGCCCCATGGGGCTACAATGAGCAGTTCTTC
J gene: TRBJ2-7; clone size: -; D gene: TRBD1; V gene: TRBV15; CDR3 protein: CAAARTGPYEQYF; CDR3 DNA: TGTGCCGCCGCCCGGACAGGACCCTACGAGCAGTACTTC
J gene: TRBJ1-1; clone size: -; D gene: TRBD1; V gene: TRBV28; CDR3 protein: CASSFWDRATEAFF; CDR3 DNA: TGTGCCAGCAGTTTTTGGGACAGGGCCACTGAAGCTTTCTTT
J gene: TRBJ2-2; clone size: many; D gene: -; V gene: TRBV29-1; CDR3 protein: CSVEDWGGARYTGELFF; CDR3 DNA: TGCAGCGTTGAAGATTGGGGGGGGGCGCGGTACACCGGGGAGCTGTTTTTT
J gene: TRBJ2-7; clone size: many; D gene: -; V gene: TRBV14; CDR3 protein: CASSQRAGYEQYF; CDR3 DNA: TGTGCCAGCAGCCAAAGGGCAGGTTACGAGCAGTACTTC
J gene: TRBJ2-2; clone size: -; D gene: -; V gene: TRBV20-1; CDR3 protein: CSARDMTGELFF; CDR3 DNA: TGCAGTGCTAGAGATATGACCGGGGAGCTGTTTTTT
J gene: TRBJ2-1; clone size: -; D gene: TRBD2; V gene: TRBV9; CDR3 protein: CASSAESSGRNEQFF; CDR3 DNA: TGTGCCAGCAGCGCGGAGTCTAGCGGGAGGAATGAGCAGTTCTTC
J gene: TRBJ2-5; clone size: -; D gene: TRBD2; V gene: TRBV29-1; CDR3 protein: CSAHGLGGYQETQYF; CDR3 DNA: TGCAGCGCTCACGGCCTCGGGGGGTACCAAGAGACCCAGTACTTC
J gene: TRBJ2-5; clone size: -; D gene: -; V gene: TRBV12-3/TRBV12-4; CDR3 protein: CASSLRFRGQETQYF; CDR3 DNA: TGTGCCAGCAGTTTAAGATTCCGGGGCCAAGAGACCCAGTACTTC
J gene: TRBJ2-7; clone size: -; D gene: TRBD2; V gene: TRBV7-8; CDR3 protein: CASSPRSGAGVISSYEQYF; CDR3 DNA: TGTGCCAGCAGCCCCCGTAGCGGAGCGGGAGTTATCAGCTCCTACGAGCAGTACTTC
J gene: TRBJ2-3; clone size: -; D gene: TRBD2; V gene: TRBV11-2; CDR3 protein: CASSFGGGATDTQYF; CDR3 DNA: TGTGCCAGCAGCTTCGGCGGGGGGGCCACAGATACGCAGTATTTT
J gene: TRBJ1-1; clone size: -; D gene: TRBD1; V gene: TRBV20-1; CDR3 protein: CSAKPGDSYTEAFF; CDR3 DNA: TGCAGTGCAAAACCGGGGGACAGTTACACTGAAGCTTTCTTT
J gene: TRBJ1-1; clone size: many; D gene: TRBD1; V gene: TRBV5-1; CDR3 protein: CASSLGQGRPEAFF; CDR3 DNA: TGCGCCAGCAGCTTAGGACAGGGACGGCCTGAAGCTTTCTTT